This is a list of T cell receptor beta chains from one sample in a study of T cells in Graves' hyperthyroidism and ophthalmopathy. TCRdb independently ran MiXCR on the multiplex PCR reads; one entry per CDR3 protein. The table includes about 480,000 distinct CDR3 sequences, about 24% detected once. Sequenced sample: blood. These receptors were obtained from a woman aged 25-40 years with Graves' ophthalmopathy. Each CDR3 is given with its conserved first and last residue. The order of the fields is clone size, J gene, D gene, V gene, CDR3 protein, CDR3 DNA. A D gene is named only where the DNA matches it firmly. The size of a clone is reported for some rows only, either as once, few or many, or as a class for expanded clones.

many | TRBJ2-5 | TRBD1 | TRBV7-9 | CASSPNAGQGQETQYF | TGTGCCAGCAGCCCGAACGCTGGACAGGGGCAAGAGACCCAGTACTTC
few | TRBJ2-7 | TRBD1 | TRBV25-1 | CASSSHPIQLRDRVPSEQYF | TGTGCCAGCAGCTCTCACCCGATACAGCTCCGGGACAGGGTCCCTAGCGAGCAGTACTTC
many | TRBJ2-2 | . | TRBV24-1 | CATSDLGRANTGELFF | TGTGCCACCAGTGATTTGGGGCGCGCGAACACCGGGGAGCTGTTTTTT
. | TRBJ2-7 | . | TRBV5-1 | CASSSNRVNGEQYF | TGCGCCAGCAGCTCCAACAGGGTTAACGGCGAGCAGTACTTC
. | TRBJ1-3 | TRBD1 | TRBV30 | CAWTQDRGPGNTIYF | TGTGCCTGGACCCAGGACAGGGGGCCGGGAAACACCATATATTTT
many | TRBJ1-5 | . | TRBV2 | CASSGVVDNQPQHF | TGTGCCAGCAGTGGGGTCGTCGACAATCAGCCCCAGCATTTT
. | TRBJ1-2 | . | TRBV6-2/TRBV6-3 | CASKANRNYGYTF | TGTGCCAGCAAGGCCAATAGAAATTATGGCTACACCTTC
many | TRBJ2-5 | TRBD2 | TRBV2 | CASTEPGGAGETQYF | TGTGCCAGCACCGAACCGGGGGGGGCTGGAGAGACCCAGTACTTC
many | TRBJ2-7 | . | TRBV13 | CASSSWGYEQYF | TGTGCCAGCAGCTCGTGGGGTTACGAGCAGTACTTC
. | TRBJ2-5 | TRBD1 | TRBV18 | CASSRDRGVETQYF | TGTGCCAGCTCAAGGGACAGGGGAGTGGAGACCCAGTACTTC
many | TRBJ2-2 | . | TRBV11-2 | CASSLGRLVPAGDTNTGELFF | TGTGCCAGCAGCTTAGGTCGATTGGTTCCGGCCGGTGACACGAACACCGGGGAGCTGTTTTTT
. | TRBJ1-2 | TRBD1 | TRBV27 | CASSYGQGFNYGYTF | TGTGCCAGCAGTTATGGACAGGGCTTTAACTATGGCTACACCTTC
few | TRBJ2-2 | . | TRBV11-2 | CASGRAGRFTGELFF | TGTGCCAGCGGAAGGGCGGGGCGATTCACCGGGGAGCTGTTTTTT
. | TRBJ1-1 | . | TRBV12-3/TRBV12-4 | CAISPWTVNTEAFF | TGTGCCATCAGTCCCTGGACGGTGAACACTGAAGCTTTCTTT
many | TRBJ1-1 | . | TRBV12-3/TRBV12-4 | CASSFSRTEAFF | TGTGCCAGCAGTTTTTCCCGCACTGAAGCTTTCTTT
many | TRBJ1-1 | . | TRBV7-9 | CASSFAPANTEAFF | TGTGCCAGCAGCTTTGCCCCGGCGAACACTGAAGCTTTCTTT
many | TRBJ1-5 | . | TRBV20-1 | CSARRDHAGTQHF | TGCAGTGCTAGACGAGACCACGCAGGGACCCAGCATTTT